Below, 15 T cell receptor beta chains from the same sample are listed, as sequenced in a study of OX40 agonist ivuxolimab in advanced cancers. Some clones are missing from TCRdb's copy, which holds only in-frame ones; the method was immunoSEQ multiplex PCR. The sample lists tens of thousands of clones, about four fifths occurring once. The sequencing here drew on CD4+ or CD8+ T cells sorted from blood, taken in a trial of the OX40 agonist ivuxolimab. Receptors were obtained from an adult with an advanced solid tumor such as melanoma, head and neck, liver or kidney cancer.

The rearrangement links TRBV19 to TRBJ2-3; 7 positions agree with TRBD1. Looked up from germline, CDR1 is LNHDA and CDR2 is SQIVND (reference sequence). The CDR3 is 14 amino acids. V was clipped by 5 bases and J by 0 bases; unmatched bases: 2. The CDR3 region has the DNA TGTGCCAGTAGTCCGGGACAGAGCACAGATACGCAGTATTTT. Translated, it gives CASSPGQSTDTQYF. The full variable domain, with the rest looked up from reference TRBV19 and TRBJ2-3, is DGGITQSPKYLFRKEGQNVTLSCEQNLNHDAMYWYRQDPGQGLRLIYYSQIVNDFQKGDIAEGYSVSREKKESFPLTVTSAQKNPTAFYLCASSPGQSTDTQYFGPGTRLTVL.

This clone was detected ten times or more. The CDR3 coding sequence is TGTGCCAGCTCACAGCGGGGTAGCGGGACTTACTCCTACAATGAGCAGTTCTTC. Translated, it gives CASSQRGSGTYSYNEQFF. V gene TRBV18 combines with J gene TRBJ2-1; TRBD2 matches 8 bases. The germline gives CDR1 KGHSH, CDR2 LQKENI. The CDR3 spans 18 residues. V dropped 4 bases and J dropped 0; count of bases not matched to a gene: 11.

This chain connects TRBV7-2 to TRBJ1-2; 9 nucleotides agree with TRBD1. The junction had 1 base not matched to a gene; V was cut back by 4 bases and J by 7 bases. CDR1 is SGHTA, CDR2 FQGNSA, per germline. The CDR3 covers 12 residues. Here the CDR3 reads CASSSTGGGYTF. For the CDR3, the DNA is TGTGCCAGCAGCTCGACAGGGGGTGGCTACACCTTC.

The rearrangement joins TRBV7-2 to TRBJ2-3; 7 bases map to TRBD1. Germline CDR1 SGHTA, CDR2 FQGNSA. The trim removed 5 bases at V and 8 bases at J, leaving 13 bases unmatched. This CDR3 is 15 amino acids long. CDR3 coding DNA: TGTGCCAGCAGCCCCCCGGGACAGTTCAAGGGTACGCAGTATTTT. It encodes CASSPPGQFKGTQYF.

The rearrangement joins TRBV5-1 to TRBJ2-3; D may correspond to TRBD1 or TRBD2 (5 bases each). The ends were cut back, 3 bases at V and 7 bases at J, with 9 bases in the middle. This CDR3 has 12 residues. The germline V gene encodes CDR1 SGHRS and CDR2 YFSETQ. The CDR3 sequence is CASSWDRNTQYF. Here the CDR3 DNA reads TGCGCCAGCAGCTGGGACCGTAATACGCAGTATTTT.

The V call is TRBV5-4, the J call TRBJ2-3; D is uncertain. The length of the CDR3 is 13 residues. CDR1 SGHNT and CDR2 YYREEE come from the germline V gene (reference sequence). Trimming took 4 bases from V and 1 from J, leaving 7 bases between them. In DNA form, the CDR3 reads TGTGCCAGCAGCCCGCCCGGCACAGATACGCAGTATTTT. Its protein product is CASSPPGTDTQYF.

The chain joins TRBV29-1 to TRBJ1-1; D perhaps matches TRBD1 (6 bases). The germline V gene has CDR1 SQVTM and CDR2 ANQGSEA. The CDR3 runs to 12 residues. V was clipped by 8 bases and J by 2 bases, with 12 bases between them. CDR3 loop: CSTRTANTEAFF. CDR3 DNA sequence: TGCAGCACACGGACAGCTAACACTGAAGCTTTCTTT.

The J gene is TRBJ2-3, the V gene TRBV5-1, with TRBD2 matching 8 bases. With V trimmed by 6 bases and J by 7 bases, 7 bases remained unmatched. Germline V gene data show CDR1 as SGHRS and CDR2 as YFSETQ. This CDR3 comprises 13 residues. The CDR3 DNA follows: TGCGCCAGCACTACGGGAGGGTCGAATACGCAGTATTTT. Translated, it gives CASTTGGSNTQYF.

The J gene is TRBJ2-6, the V gene TRBV5-4; D is possibly TRBD1 or TRBD2 (6 bases each). Trimming removed 4 bases from V and 0 bases from J, with 17 bases in between. The CDR3 has 18 amino acids. In germline, CDR1 is SGHNT, CDR2 YYREEE (reference sequence). The CDR3 loop reads CASSAPQGGSSGANVLTF. As DNA, the CDR3 is TGTGCCAGCAGCGCACCACAGGGAGGCAGCTCTGGGGCCAACGTCCTGACTTTC. Full variable domain (remainder filled in from reference TRBV5-4 and TRBJ2-6): ETGVTQSPTHLIKTRGQQVTLRCSSQSGHNTVSWYQQALGQGPQFIFQYYREEENGRGNFPPRFSGLQFPNYSSELNVNALELDDSALYLCASSAPQGGSSGANVLTFGAGSRLTVL.

The chain joins TRBV6-6 to TRBJ1-2, with D possibly being TRBD1 (6 bases). CDR1 is MNHNY and CDR2 is SVGAGI in the germline V gene (reference sequence). Trimming cost V 6 bases and J 8 bases, with 10 bases left between them. This CDR3 has 11 amino acids. The CDR3 nucleotides read TGTGCCAGCAGGACAGGCGTAGGCTACACCTTC. Protein: CASRTGVGYTF.

CDR3 protein: CSGGHGGNTIYF. The CDR3 DNA is TGCAGCGGGGGCCACGGGGGAAACACCATATATTTT. The chain carries TRBV29-1 and TRBJ1-3; D may be TRBD1 (5 bases). Germline lookup yields CDR1 SQVTM and CDR2 ANQGSEA. The CDR3 has 12 residues. V lost 7 bases, J lost 4 bases, and 11 bases lay in between.

The chain links TRBV7-8 to TRBJ2-7; D gene uncertain. Between the trimmed V and J ends, which lost 1 base and 2 bases, there was a span of 9 bases. The CDR3 is made up of 14 amino acids. Germline V gives CDR1 SGHVS, CDR2 FQNEAQ. CDR3 region: CASSLDSLTYEQYF. The CDR3 DNA follows: TGTGCCAGCAGCTTAGACAGCTTGACCTACGAGCAGTACTTC.

This clone appeared a single time. This sequence joins TRBV29-1 and TRBJ1-3; D is uncertain. Trimming took 4 bases from V and 3 from J, leaving 10 bases between them. Germline V CDR1 and CDR2: SQVTM, ANQGSEA. The CDR3 is 13 amino acids. CDR3 DNA sequence: TGCAGCGTTGGATCTGGGGTTGGAAACACCATATATTTT. Its translation: CSVGSGVGNTIYF.

The V and J genes are TRBV19 and TRBJ2-3; weak D call: TRBD1 (5 bases). Germline values: CDR1 LNHDA, CDR2 SQIVND (reference sequence). The CDR3 has 14 residues. The germline V and J ends were trimmed by 9 bases and 0 bases, with 13 bases remaining between them. The CDR3 DNA reads as TGTGCCAGCAAAACAGGTCCAAGCACAGATACGCAGTATTTT. This translates into CASKTGPSTDTQYF.

This chain uses TRBV6-5 with TRBJ2-5, with D possibly being TRBD2 (5 bases). Germline CDR1 reads MNHEY; CDR2 reads SVGAGI. V was pared by 3 bases and J by 5 bases, with 19 bases between. CDR3 size: 16 residues. The CDR3 bases are TGTGCCAGCAGTTATGGGCTAGCAACCATTGGTGAGACCCAGTACTTC. Amino acid sequence: CASSYGLATIGETQYF.